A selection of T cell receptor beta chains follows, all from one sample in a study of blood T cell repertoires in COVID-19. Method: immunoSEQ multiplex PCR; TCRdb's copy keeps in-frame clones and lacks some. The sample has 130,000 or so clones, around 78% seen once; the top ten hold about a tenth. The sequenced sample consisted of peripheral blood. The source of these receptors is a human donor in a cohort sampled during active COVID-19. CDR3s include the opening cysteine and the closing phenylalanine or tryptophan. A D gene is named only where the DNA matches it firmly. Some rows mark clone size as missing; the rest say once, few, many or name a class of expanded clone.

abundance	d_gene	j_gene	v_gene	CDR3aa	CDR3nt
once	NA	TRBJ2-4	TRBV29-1	CSVRDLAKNIQYF	TGCAGCGTTCGGGACTTAGCCAAAAACATTCAGTACTTC
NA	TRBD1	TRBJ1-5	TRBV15	CATSREYPWDSKQPQHF	TGTGCCACCAGCAGAGAATACCCTTGGGACAGCAAGCAGCCCCAGCATTTT
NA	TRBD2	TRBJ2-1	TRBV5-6	CASSFSPSGGVEQFF	TGTGCCAGCAGCTTCTCGCCTAGCGGGGGGGTAGAGCAGTTCTTC
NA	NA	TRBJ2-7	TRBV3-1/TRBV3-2	CASSQDEGDEQYF	TGTGCCAGCAGCCAAGATGAGGGGGACGAGCAGTACTTC
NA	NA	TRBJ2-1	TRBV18	CASSSTVFYNEQFF	TGTGCCAGCTCATCAACAGTGTTCTACAATGAGCAGTTCTTC
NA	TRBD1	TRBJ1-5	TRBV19	CASSNRGRSNQPQHF	TGTGCCAGTAGTAACAGGGGTCGAAGCAATCAGCCCCAGCATTTT
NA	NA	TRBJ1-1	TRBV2	CASSYGGWNTEAFF	TGTGCCAGCAGTTACGGAGGATGGAACACTGAAGCTTTCTTT
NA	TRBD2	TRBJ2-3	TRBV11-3	CASSGTTSDTQYF	TGTGCCAGCAGCGGGACTACCTCAGATACGCAGTATTTT
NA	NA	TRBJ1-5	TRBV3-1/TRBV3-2	CASSQAGGNQPQHF	TGTGCCAGCAGCCAGGCAGGGGGCAATCAGCCCCAGCATTTT
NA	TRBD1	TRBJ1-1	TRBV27	CASTLSPPGTGVREAFF	TGTGCCAGCACCCTATCTCCTCCCGGGACAGGGGTTCGGGAAGCTTTCTTT
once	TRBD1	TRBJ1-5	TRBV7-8	CASSPLGTGASNQPQHF	TGTGCCAGCAGCCCACTGGGGACAGGGGCTAGCAATCAGCCCCAGCATTTT
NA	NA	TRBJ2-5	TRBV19	CASSTTAEETQYF	TGTGCCAGTAGTACCACTGCGGAGGAGACCCAGTACTTC
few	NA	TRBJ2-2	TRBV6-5	CASSIGHQNTGELFF	TGTGCCAGCAGTATCGGACACCAGAACACCGGGGAGCTGTTTTTT
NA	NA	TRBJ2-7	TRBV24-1	CATSGRSTYEQYF	TGTGCCACCAGTGGCAGGTCAACCTACGAGCAGTACTTC
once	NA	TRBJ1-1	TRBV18	CASLEGMNTEAFF	TGTGCCAGCTTGGAGGGGATGAACACTGAAGCTTTCTTT
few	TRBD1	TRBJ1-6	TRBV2	CATQGQKNSPLHF	TGTGCCACCCAGGGACAGAAAAATTCACCCCTCCACTTT
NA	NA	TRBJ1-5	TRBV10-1	CASSEEVNQPQHF	TGCGCCAGCAGTGAGGAGGTGAATCAGCCCCAGCATTTT
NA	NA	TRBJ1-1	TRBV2	CASKGASRTNTEAFF	TGTGCCAGCAAAGGGGCCTCGCGAACGAACACTGAAGCTTTCTTT
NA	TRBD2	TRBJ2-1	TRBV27	CASSYTGTNNEQFF	TGTGCCAGCAGTTATACCGGGACTAACAATGAGCAGTTCTTC
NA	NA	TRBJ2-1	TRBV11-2	CASSLSPGASEEFF	TGTGCCAGCAGCTTATCTCCAGGGGCCTCGGAGGAGTTCTTC
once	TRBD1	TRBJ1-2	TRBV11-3	CASSFRPTGGYGYTF	TGTGCCAGCAGCTTTAGACCGACAGGGGGCTATGGCTACACCTTC
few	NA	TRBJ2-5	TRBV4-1	CASSIGETQYF	TGCGCCAGCAGTATCGGAGAGACCCAGTACTTC
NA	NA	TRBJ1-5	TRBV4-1	CASSERQLNQPQHF	TGCGCCAGCAGCGAACGACAGCTCAATCAGCCCCAGCATTTT
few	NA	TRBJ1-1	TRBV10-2	CASTPGGRGTEAFF	TGCGCCAGCACCCCCGGTGGCAGGGGCACTGAAGCTTTCTTT
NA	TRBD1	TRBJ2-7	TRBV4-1	CASSQDQGVSGSYEQYF	TGCGCCAGCAGCCAAGACCAGGGGGTCTCGGGCTCCTACGAGCAGTACTTC
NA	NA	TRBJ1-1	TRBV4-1	CASSLIRGFTEAFF	TGCGCCAGCAGCCTTATCAGGGGATTCACTGAAGCTTTCTTT
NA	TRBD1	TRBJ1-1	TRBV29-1	CSARLTGAGTEAFF	TGCAGCGCCCGCCTGACAGGGGCAGGCACTGAAGCTTTCTTT
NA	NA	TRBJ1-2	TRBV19	CASKGTGRSYGYTF	TGTGCCAGTAAAGGAACAGGGAGAAGCTATGGCTACACCTTC
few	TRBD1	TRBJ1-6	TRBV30	CAWSKGQTYSPLHF	TGTGCCTGGAGTAAGGGACAGACGTATTCACCCCTCCACTTT
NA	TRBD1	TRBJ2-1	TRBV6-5	CASRSGQGQLNEQFF	TGTGCCAGCAGGTCAGGACAGGGGCAGCTCAATGAGCAGTTCTTC
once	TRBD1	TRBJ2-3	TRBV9	CASSDRTGGADTQYF	TGTGCCAGCAGCGACAGGACAGGGGGGGCAGATACGCAGTATTTT
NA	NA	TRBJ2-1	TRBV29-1	CSVDRGSFF	TGCAGCGTTGACAGGGGTTCGTTCTTC